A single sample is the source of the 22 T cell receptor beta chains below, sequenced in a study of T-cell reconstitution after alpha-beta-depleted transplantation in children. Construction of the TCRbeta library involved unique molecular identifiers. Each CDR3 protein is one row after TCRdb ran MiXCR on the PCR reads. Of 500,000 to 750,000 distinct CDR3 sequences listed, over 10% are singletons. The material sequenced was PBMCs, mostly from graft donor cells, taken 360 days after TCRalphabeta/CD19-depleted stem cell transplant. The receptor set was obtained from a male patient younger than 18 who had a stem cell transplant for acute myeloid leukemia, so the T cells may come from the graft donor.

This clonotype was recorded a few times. CDR3 DNA: TGTGCCTGGAGGGCGGGACGGGAAGATACGCAGTATTTT. This sequence encodes CAWRAGREDTQYF. The chain has TRBV30 and TRBJ2-3, with a tentative D call TRBD2 (6 bases). This CDR3 region has 13 residues. Germline CDR1 is GTSNPN and CDR2 is SVGIG (reference sequence). The V and J ends lost 3 bases and 5 bases respectively, with 12 bases between them.

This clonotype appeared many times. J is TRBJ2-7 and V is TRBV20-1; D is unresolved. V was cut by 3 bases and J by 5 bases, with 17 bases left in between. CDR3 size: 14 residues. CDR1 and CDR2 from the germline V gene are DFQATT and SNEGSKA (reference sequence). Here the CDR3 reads CSASLLVRGDEQYF. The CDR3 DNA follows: TGCAGTGCTAGCCTCCTCGTCAGAGGCGACGAGCAGTACTTC.

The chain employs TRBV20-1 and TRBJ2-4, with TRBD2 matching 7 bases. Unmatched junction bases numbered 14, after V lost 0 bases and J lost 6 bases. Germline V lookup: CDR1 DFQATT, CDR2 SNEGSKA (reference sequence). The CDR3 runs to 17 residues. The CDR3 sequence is CSARDGRKGLLVNIQYF. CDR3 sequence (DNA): TGCAGTGCTAGAGATGGTAGGAAGGGACTACTAGTAAACATTCAGTACTTC.

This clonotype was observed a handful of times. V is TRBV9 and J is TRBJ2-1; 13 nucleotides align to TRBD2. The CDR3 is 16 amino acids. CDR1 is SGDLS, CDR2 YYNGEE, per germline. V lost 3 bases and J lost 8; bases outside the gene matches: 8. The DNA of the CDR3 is TGTGCCAGCAGCGGACCGTGGACTAGCGGGAGCGATGAGCAGTTCTTC. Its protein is CASSGPWTSGSDEQFF.

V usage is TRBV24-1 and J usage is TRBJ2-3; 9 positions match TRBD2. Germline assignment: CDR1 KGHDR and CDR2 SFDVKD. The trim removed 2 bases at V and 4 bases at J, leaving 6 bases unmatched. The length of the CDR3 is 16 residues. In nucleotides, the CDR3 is TGTGCCACCAGTGATTCCTTAGCGGGAGTGTCAGATACGCAGTATTTT. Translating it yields CATSDSLAGVSDTQYF.

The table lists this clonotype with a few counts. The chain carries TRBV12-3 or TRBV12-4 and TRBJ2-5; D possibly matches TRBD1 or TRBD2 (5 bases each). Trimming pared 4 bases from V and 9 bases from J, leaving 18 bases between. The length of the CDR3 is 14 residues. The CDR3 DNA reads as TGTGCCAGCAGTTCCGGGACCCCAAGGTTGGCCCAGTACTTC. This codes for CASSSGTPRLAQYF.

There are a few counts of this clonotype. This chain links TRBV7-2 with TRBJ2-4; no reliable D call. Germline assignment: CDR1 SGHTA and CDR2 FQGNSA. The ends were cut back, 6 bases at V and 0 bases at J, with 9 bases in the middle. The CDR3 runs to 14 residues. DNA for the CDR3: TGTGCCAGCAGTTTGACGGTAGCCAAAAACATTCAGTACTTC. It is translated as CASSLTVAKNIQYF.

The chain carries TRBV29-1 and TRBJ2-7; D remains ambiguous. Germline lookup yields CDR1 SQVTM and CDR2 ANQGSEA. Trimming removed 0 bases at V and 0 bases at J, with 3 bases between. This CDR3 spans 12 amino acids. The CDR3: CSVEDPSYEQYF. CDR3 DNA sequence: TGCAGCGTTGAAGACCCCTCCTACGAGCAGTACTTC.

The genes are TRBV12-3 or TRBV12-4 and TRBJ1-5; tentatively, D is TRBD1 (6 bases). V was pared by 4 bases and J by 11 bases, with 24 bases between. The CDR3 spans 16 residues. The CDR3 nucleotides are TGTGCCAGCAGTTCACGGGGGGCGGCTTACCCAGCAACCCAGCATTTT. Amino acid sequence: CASSSRGAAYPATQHF.

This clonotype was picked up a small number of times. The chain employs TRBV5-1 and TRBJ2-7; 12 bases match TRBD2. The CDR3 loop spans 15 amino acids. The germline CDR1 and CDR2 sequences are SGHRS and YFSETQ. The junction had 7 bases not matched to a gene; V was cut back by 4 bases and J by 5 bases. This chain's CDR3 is CASSLLAGGTHEQYF. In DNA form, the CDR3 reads TGCGCCAGCAGCCTTCTAGCGGGAGGGACCCACGAGCAGTACTTC.

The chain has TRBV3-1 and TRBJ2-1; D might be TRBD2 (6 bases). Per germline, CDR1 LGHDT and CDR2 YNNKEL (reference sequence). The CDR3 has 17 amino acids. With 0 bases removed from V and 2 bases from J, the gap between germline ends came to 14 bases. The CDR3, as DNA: TGTGCCAGCAGCCAAGATCGAGGCGGGAAAACCTACAATGAGCAGTTCTTC. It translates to CASSQDRGGKTYNEQFF.

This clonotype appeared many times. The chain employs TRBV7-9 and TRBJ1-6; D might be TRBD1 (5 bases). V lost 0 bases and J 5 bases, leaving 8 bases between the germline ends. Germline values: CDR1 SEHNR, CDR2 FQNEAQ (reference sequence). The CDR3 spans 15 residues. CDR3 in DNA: TGTGCCAGCAGCTTAGCGCTAGGGGATAATTCACCCCTCCACTTT. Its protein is CASSLALGDNSPLHF.

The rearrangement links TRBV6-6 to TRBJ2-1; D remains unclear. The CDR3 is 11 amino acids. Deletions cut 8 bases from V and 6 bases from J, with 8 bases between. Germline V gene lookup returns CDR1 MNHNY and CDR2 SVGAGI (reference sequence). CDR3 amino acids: CASHESNEQFF. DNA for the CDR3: TGTGCCAGCCACGAGAGCAATGAGCAGTTCTTC.

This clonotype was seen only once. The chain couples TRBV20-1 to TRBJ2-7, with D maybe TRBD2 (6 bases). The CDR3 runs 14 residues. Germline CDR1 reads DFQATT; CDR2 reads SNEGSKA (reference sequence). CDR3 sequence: CSLGRDFSSYEQYF. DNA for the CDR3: TGCAGCCTAGGAAGGGACTTTAGCTCCTACGAGCAGTACTTC.

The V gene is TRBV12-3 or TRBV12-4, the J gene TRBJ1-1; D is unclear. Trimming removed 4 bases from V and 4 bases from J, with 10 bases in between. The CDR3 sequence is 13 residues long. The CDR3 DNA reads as TGTGCCAGCAGTTATTCGGGTGGCACTGAAGCTTTCTTT. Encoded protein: CASSYSGGTEAFF.

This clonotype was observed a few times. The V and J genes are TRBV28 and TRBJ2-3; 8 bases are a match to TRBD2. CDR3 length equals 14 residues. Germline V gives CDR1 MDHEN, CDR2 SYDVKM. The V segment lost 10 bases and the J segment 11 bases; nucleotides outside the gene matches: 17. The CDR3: CATVPAGDLYGQYF. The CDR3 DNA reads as TGTGCCACCGTCCCAGCGGGAGACCTATACGGGCAGTATTTT.

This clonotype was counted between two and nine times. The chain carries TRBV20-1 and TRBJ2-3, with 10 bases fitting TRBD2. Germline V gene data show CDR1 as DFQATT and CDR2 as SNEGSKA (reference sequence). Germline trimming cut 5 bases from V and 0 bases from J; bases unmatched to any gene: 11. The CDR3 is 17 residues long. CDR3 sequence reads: CSAAAGTSASSTDTQYF. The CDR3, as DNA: TGCAGTGCTGCCGCCGGGACTAGCGCTTCTAGCACAGATACGCAGTATTTT.

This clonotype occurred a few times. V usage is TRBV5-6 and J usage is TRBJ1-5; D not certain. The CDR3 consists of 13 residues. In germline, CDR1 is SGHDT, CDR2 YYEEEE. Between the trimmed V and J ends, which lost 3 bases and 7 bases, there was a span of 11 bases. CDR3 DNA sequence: TGTGCCAGCAGCTCACGGAACCGACAGCCCCAGCATTTT. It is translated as CASSSRNRQPQHF.

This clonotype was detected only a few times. The CDR3 reads CASSQVWDAYNEQFF. The CDR3 DNA follows: TGTGCCAGCAGCCAAGTGTGGGACGCCTACAATGAGCAGTTCTTC. The chain links TRBV4-2 to TRBJ2-1; D is perhaps TRBD1 or TRBD2 (5 bases each). V gave up 1 base and J gave up 2 bases, with 9 bases separating them. Germline-derived CDR1 and CDR2 are LGHNA and YNFKEQ. This CDR3 region has 15 residues.

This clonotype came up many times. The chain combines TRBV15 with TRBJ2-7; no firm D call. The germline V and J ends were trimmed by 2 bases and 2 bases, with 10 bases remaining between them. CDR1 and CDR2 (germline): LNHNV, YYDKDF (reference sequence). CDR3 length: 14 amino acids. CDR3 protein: CATSRLGGAYEQYF. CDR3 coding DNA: TGTGCCACCAGCAGATTAGGCGGAGCCTACGAGCAGTACTTC.

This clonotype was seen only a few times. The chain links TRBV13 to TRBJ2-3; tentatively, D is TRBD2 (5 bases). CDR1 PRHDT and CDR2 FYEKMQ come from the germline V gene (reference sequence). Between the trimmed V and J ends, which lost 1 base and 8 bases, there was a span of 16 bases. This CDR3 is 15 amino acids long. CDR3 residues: CASSLVATTQFTQYF. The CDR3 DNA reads TGTGCCAGCAGCTTAGTGGCGACTACTCAGTTTACGCAGTATTTT.

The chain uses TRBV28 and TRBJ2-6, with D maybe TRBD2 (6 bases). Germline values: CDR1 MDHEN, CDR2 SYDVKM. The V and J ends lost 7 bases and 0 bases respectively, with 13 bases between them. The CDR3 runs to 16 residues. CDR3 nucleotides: TGTGCCAGCACGCAGCGGGCCCCCTCTGGGGCCAACGTCCTGACTTTC. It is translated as CASTQRAPSGANVLTF. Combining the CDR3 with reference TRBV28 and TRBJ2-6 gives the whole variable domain DVKVTQSSRYLVKRTGEKVFLECVQDMDHENMFWYRQDPGLGLRLIYFSYDVKMKEKGDIPEGYSVSREKKERFSLILESASTNQTSMYLCASTQRAPSGANVLTFGAGSRLTVL.